These 6 T cell receptor beta chains came from one sample sequenced in a study of blood T cells in healthy people across ages. The second PCR ran about 6 to 12 cycles with a sample-barcoded 5' primer and J-beta primers. MiXCR was run by TCRdb on the 5' RACE reads, yielding one entry per CDR3 protein. The sample has about a million distinct CDR3 sequences, approximately 38% seen once. The sequencing input was blood. The receptors come from a man aged 18 to 30 in good health.

The chain carries TRBV5-1 and TRBJ2-3; D not certain. CDR3 length: 13 amino acids. Trimming removed 3 bases from V and 4 bases from J, with 9 bases in between. CDR1 is SGHRS and CDR2 is YFSETQ in the germline V gene. The CDR3 nucleotides are TGCGCCAGCAGCTGGATAGAATCAGATACGCAGTATTTT. It specifies CASSWIESDTQYF. The full variable domain, in which reference TRBV5-1 and TRBJ2-3 provide the parts outside the CDR3, is KAGVTQTPRYLIKTRGQQVTLSCSPISGHRSVSWYQQTPGQGLQFLFEYFSETQRNKGNFPGRFSGRQFSNSRSEMNVSTLELGDSALYLCASSWIESDTQYFGPGTRLTVL.

This clonotype was recorded a few times. The CDR3 sequence: CASSLGLSQDADTQYF. Here the CDR3 DNA reads TGTGCCAGCAGCTTAGGACTCTCCCAGGACGCAGATACGCAGTATTTT. V usage is TRBV11-2 and J usage is TRBJ2-3, with no clear D. In germline, CDR1 is SGHAT, CDR2 FQNNGV. This CDR3 contains 16 residues. V was shortened by 1 base and J by 4 bases, with 15 bases between the two germline ends.

The chain has TRBV2 and TRBJ1-2; TRBD1 matches 8 bases. With 3 bases clipped from V and 1 base from J, the junction kept 4 bases outside the gene matches. The CDR3 loop spans 15 amino acids. Germline CDR1 SNHLY, CDR2 FYNNEI. CDR3 sequence (DNA): TGTGCCAGCAGTGAGGACAGGGTCTATAACTATGGCTACACCTTC. Translation gives CASSEDRVYNYGYTF.

The CDR3: CASSTSRDKGFSYEQYF. The CDR3 nucleotides read TGTGCCAGCAGCACAAGCCGGGACAAGGGTTTCTCCTACGAGCAGTACTTC. The genes are TRBV9 and TRBJ2-7; D is possibly TRBD1 (6 bases). The CDR3 extends over 17 amino acids. V was trimmed by 4 bases and J by 0 bases, leaving 20 bases between them. The germline CDR1 and CDR2 sequences are SGDLS and YYNGEE.

This clonotype appeared a few times. The chain uses TRBV9 and TRBJ2-1, with TRBD2 identical over 7 bases. CDR1 is SGDLS, CDR2 YYNGEE, per germline. Trimming removed 0 bases from V and 3 bases from J; junction bases left unmatched: 9. The CDR3 is 17 amino acids. In DNA, the CDR3 is TGTGCCAGCAGCGTAGCTAGTCGGGGGGAAAACTACAATGAGCAGTTCTTC. Its translation: CASSVASRGENYNEQFF.

This chain connects TRBV4-2 to TRBJ2-1; 9 nucleotides line up with TRBD1. J gave up 8 bases and V 3 bases, and 5 bases lay outside the gene matches. CDR3 length: 14 residues. The V gene's germline CDR1 is LGHNA and CDR2 YNFKEQ. CDR3 residues: CASSHGTGRDEQFF. CDR3 DNA: TGTGCCAGCAGCCATGGGACAGGGCGGGATGAGCAGTTCTTC.